The clone carrying this T cell receptor beta chain was seen just once. The CDR3 is made up of 18 amino acids. Germline CDR1 reads SGHRS; CDR2 reads YFSETQ. The V gene end was trimmed by 3 bases and the J gene end by 0 bases; junction bases not matched to a gene: 14. This entry comes from a study of T cells in localized non-small cell lung cancer. The protocol was immunoSEQ multiplex PCR, while the TCRdb copy is restricted to in-frame clones and leaves out a portion. The sample gives approximately 3,000 clones, about 24% of which show up once; over 9.5% is in the top ten. The sequencing used lung tumor tissue, collected before any cancer treatment. V usage is TRBV5-1 and J usage is TRBJ1-1; 7 bases agree with TRBD1. The TCR was taken from a man aged 40 to 69 with stage I squamous cell lung carcinoma. CDR3 loop: CASSSGFLFGTVNTEAFF. In DNA form, the CDR3 reads TGCGCCAGCAGCTCGGGGTTCCTTTTCGGGACAGTGAACACTGAAGCTTTCTTT.